This is a list of T cell receptor beta chains from one sample in a study of early T cells in non-severe SARS-CoV-2 infection. MiXCR was run by TCRdb on the 5' RACE reads, yielding one entry per CDR3 protein. The table records approximately 76,000 distinct CDR3 sequences, more than 13% of them present only once. Sequences were obtained from whole blood. The receptors stem from an adult who was a healthcare worker with PCR-confirmed SARS-CoV-2 infection or an uninfected control (not recorded which). The CDR3 runs from the conserved cysteine through the conserved F or W. A D gene is named only where the DNA matches it firmly. Expanded clones get a size class; other rows say once, few or many, or leave the size out.

V gene	J gene	D gene	clone size	CDR3 DNA	CDR3 protein
TRBV11-3	TRBJ2-2	.	few	TGTGCCAGCAGCTTGGTCCGGGGACTGAACACCGGGGAGCTGTTTTTT	CASSLVRGLNTGELFF
TRBV10-3	TRBJ2-7	.	few	TGTGCCATCAGTGAGAGTATTTACGAGCAGTACTTC	CAISESIYEQYF
TRBV6-1	TRBJ1-4	.	many	TGTGCCAGCAGTGAAGTGGTTGAAAAACTGTTTTTT	CASSEVVEKLFF
TRBV11-2	TRBJ2-5	.	few	TGTGCCAGCAGCTACCTGAGTCGCCAGAGAACCCCCCAGGAGACCCAGTACTTC	CASSYLSRQRTPQETQYF
TRBV28	TRBJ2-7	.	.	TGTGCCAGCACCCCCCTCCGGGGGCGGCAGTACTTC	CASTPLRGRQYF
TRBV19	TRBJ2-1	.	once	TGTGCCAGTAGTCTGCGGGACCACAATGAGCAGTTCTTC	CASSLRDHNEQFF
TRBV6-5	TRBJ2-1	TRBD1	few	TGTGCCAGCAGAACCGACAGGGGGCAGGTCAGTGAGCAGTTCTTC	CASRTDRGQVSEQFF
TRBV3-1	TRBJ1-1	TRBD1	few	TGTGCCAGCAGCCGGACAGGGGGCGTACAGGAAGCTTTCTTT	CASSRTGGVQEAFF
TRBV7-2	TRBJ2-1	.	.	TGTGCCAGCAGCTTATTGAATGAGCAGTTCTTC	CASSLLNEQFF
TRBV30	TRBJ2-3	TRBD2	.	TGTGCCTGGAACCTAGCGGGGGGGAGTGATACGCAGTATTTT	CAWNLAGGSDTQYF
TRBV6-6	TRBJ2-7	TRBD1	many	TGTGCCAGCAAACCGTCCGGGACAGGGGCCGCCTACGAGCAGTACTTC	CASKPSGTGAAYEQYF
TRBV11-1	TRBJ2-3	.	few	TGTGCCAGCAGCTTAATACTAGATACGCAGTATTTT	CASSLILDTQYF
TRBV5-1	TRBJ2-5	.	.	TGCGCCAGCAGCTTGGACATAAGGGAGACCCAGTACTTC	CASSLDIRETQYF
TRBV3-1	TRBJ2-5	.	.	TGTGCCAGCAGGGCCAGGAGGGATGGGACCCAGTACTTC	CASRARRDGTQYF
TRBV29-1	TRBJ2-7	.	.	TGCAGCGTTGAAGGAAGGGACGAGCAGTACTTC	CSVEGRDEQYF
TRBV12-3/TRBV12-4	TRBJ2-1	.	few	TGTGCCAGCAGGCAGGGGACCATGAACCAGTTCTTC	CASRQGTMNQFF
TRBV6-5	TRBJ2-3	TRBD2	many	TGTGCCAGCAGTACAAGCGGGGCCGCAGCAGATACGCAGTATTTT	CASSTSGAAADTQYF